This T cell receptor beta chain was recorded in a study of CD8+ T cells in alopecia areata. Across the whole study: In an open-label trial, patients got 5 to 10 mg tofacitinib twice daily.

General observations from the study: Numerous clones, expanded in lesions, remained in scalp and blood during tofacitinib.

As regards this clone: Its antigen is not known.

Treatment denoted: oral pan-JAK inhibitor, 5-10 mg twice daily. cDNA serving as the sequencing template came from extracted, reverse transcribed RNA. TCRdb keeps only in-frame clones here, not all; method: immunoSEQ multiplex PCR. The sample contains roughly 120,000 clones, 53% of which appear only once. Looked up from germline, CDR1 is GTSNPN and CDR2 is SVGIG (reference sequence). The CDR3 has 14 amino acids. V lost 4 bases, J lost 3 bases, and 5 bases stayed unmatched. The V and J genes are TRBV30 and TRBJ2-7; 11 bases line up with TRBD2. The starting material was CD4+ T cells sorted from blood, obtained at week 4, from a patient treated with tofacitinib. This receptor was identified in a human donor with alopecia areata. As DNA, the CDR3 is TGTGCCTGGACAACTAGCGGGAGATACTACGAGCAGTACTTC. Protein product: CAWTTSGRYYEQYF.